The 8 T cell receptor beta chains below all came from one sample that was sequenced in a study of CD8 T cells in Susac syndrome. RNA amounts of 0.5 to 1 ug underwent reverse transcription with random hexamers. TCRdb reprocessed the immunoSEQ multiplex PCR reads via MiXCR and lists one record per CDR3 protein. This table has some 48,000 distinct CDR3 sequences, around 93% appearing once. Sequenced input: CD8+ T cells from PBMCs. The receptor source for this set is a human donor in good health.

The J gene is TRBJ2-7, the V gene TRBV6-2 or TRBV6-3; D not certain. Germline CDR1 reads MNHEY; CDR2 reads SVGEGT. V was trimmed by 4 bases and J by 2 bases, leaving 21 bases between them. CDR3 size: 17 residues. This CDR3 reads CASSSLFAGGNPYEQYF. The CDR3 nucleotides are TGTGCCAGCAGTTCCCTCTTCGCTGGCGGAAACCCCTACGAGCAGTACTTC.

The CDR3 DNA is TGTGCCTGGAGTGTAGGAGATACGCAGTATTTT. This translates into CAWSVGDTQYF. V gene TRBV30 combines with J gene TRBJ2-3; no reliable D call. The length of the CDR3 is 11 residues. Deletions cut 0 bases from V and 5 bases from J, with 3 bases between. Germline V gene data show CDR1 as GTSNPN and CDR2 as SVGIG (reference sequence).

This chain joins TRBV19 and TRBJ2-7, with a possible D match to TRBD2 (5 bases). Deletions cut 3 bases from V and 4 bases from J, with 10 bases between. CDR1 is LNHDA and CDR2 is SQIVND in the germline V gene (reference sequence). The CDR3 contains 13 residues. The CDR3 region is CASSIGDTYEQYF. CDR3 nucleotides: TGTGCCAGTAGTATCGGGGATACTTACGAGCAGTACTTC.

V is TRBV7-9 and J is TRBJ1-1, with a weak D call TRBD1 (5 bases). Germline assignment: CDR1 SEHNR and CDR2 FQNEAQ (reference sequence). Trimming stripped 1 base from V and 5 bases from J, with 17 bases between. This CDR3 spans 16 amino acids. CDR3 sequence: CASSLEAGRGLTEAFF. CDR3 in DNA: TGTGCCAGCAGCTTAGAGGCAGGGAGAGGTTTAACTGAAGCTTTCTTT.

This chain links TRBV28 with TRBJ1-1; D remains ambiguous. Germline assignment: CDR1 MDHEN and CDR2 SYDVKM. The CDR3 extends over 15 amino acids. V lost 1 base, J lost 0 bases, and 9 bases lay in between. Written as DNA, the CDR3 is TGTGCCAGCAGTTTATCAGAGTCCATGAACACTGAAGCTTTCTTT. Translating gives CASSLSESMNTEAFF.

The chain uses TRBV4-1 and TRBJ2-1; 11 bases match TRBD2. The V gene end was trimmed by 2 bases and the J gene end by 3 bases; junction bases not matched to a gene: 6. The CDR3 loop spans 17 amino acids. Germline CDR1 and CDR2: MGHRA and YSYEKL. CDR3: CASSQLLAGVVYNEQFF. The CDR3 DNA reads TGCGCCAGCAGCCAATTACTAGCGGGAGTGGTCTACAATGAGCAGTTCTTC.

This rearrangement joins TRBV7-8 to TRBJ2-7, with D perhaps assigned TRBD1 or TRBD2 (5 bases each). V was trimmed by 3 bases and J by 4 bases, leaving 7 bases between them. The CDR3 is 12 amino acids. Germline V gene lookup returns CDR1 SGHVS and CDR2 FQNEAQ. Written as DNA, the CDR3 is TGTGCCAGCAGCTTGGGACGGTACGAGCAGTACTTC. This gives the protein CASSLGRYEQYF. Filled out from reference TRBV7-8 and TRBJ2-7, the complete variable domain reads GAGVSQSPRYKVAKRGQDVALRCDPISGHVSLFWYQQALGQGPEFLTYFQNEAQLDKSGLPSDRFFAERPEGSVSTLKIQRTQQEDSAVYLCASSLGRYEQYFGPGTRLTVT.

CDR3 in amino acids: CASSLGRTGTSYEQYF. In DNA, the CDR3 is TGTGCCAGCAGCCTAGGTAGGACAGGAACCTCCTACGAGCAGTACTTC. The chain carries TRBV7-9 and TRBJ2-7, with 7 bases fitting TRBD1. This CDR3 has 16 residues. The germline V gene has CDR1 SEHNR and CDR2 FQNEAQ (reference sequence). The V and J ends lost 5 bases and 0 bases, in that order; junction bases with no gene match: 10.